These 9 T cell receptor beta chains were sequenced from one sample in a study of T cells of healthy individuals. One entry per CDR3 protein results from TCRdb running MiXCR on the 5' RACE reads. This table holds more than 60,000 distinct CDR3 sequences, 15% to 20% found once. Receptors were obtained from a human donor in good health.

This clonotype was seen repeatedly, ten times or more. The chain couples TRBV5-1 to TRBJ1-1; D is unclear. This CDR3 spans 14 amino acids. The V gene's germline CDR1 is SGHRS and CDR2 YFSETQ. The V and J ends lost 0 bases and 1 base respectively, with 7 bases between them. CDR3 region: CASSLESWNTEAFF. The CDR3 bases are TGCGCCAGCAGCTTGGAGAGTTGGAACACTGAAGCTTTCTTT.

This clonotype was observed a handful of times. The chain employs TRBV30 and TRBJ2-5, with D uncertain. The V gene lost 0 bases and the J gene lost 7 bases, with 6 bases spanning the gap. The CDR3 sequence is 11 residues long. Germline loops: CDR1 GTSNPN, CDR2 SVGIG (reference sequence). For the CDR3, the DNA is TGTGCCTGGAGTGTACGAGGGACCCAGTACTTC. Translating gives CAWSVRGTQYF.

This clonotype was seen a few times. V usage is TRBV11-1 and J usage is TRBJ1-1; no definite D call. Looked up from germline, CDR1 is SGHAT and CDR2 is FQDESV (reference sequence). The V end lost 5 bases, the J end lost 5 bases, and 18 bases lay between the germline ends. The CDR3 runs 15 residues. CDR3 sequence reads: CASSPYYGEVTEAFF. The CDR3 DNA sequence: TGTGCCAGCAGCCCCTACTATGGGGAAGTAACTGAAGCTTTCTTT.

The table lists this clonotype with many counts. The V and J genes are TRBV7-2 and TRBJ1-1; a weak D match, TRBD1 (6 bases). Trimming removed 6 bases from V and 2 bases from J, with 16 bases in between. CDR3 length equals 15 residues. Germline V gene lookup returns CDR1 SGHTA and CDR2 FQGNSA. DNA of the CDR3: TGTGCCAGCAGAACCACCCCAGGGGCCAACACTGAAGCTTTCTTT. Its protein product is CASRTTPGANTEAFF.

This clonotype was picked up many times. The gene calls are TRBV30 and TRBJ2-2; possibly TRBD1 for D (5 bases). The CDR3 spans 15 residues. Trimming shortened V by 1 base and J by 0 bases, and 9 bases separated the two germline ends. The germline V gene encodes CDR1 GTSNPN and CDR2 SVGIG (reference sequence). The DNA of the CDR3 is TGTGCCTGGAGTGGACAGCCCGCGAACACCGGGGAGCTGTTTTTT. It specifies CAWSGQPANTGELFF.

A few counts support this clonotype. J is TRBJ2-1 and V is TRBV12-3 or TRBV12-4; D possibly corresponds to TRBD1 (6 bases). CDR3 length equals 15 residues. Trimming pared 6 bases from V and 2 bases from J, leaving 14 bases between. The CDR3 loop is CASSLTGVAYNEQFF. In DNA form, the CDR3 reads TGTGCCAGCAGCTTGACAGGTGTCGCCTACAATGAGCAGTTCTTC.

The rearrangement links TRBV7-9 to TRBJ1-6, with 7 bases fitting TRBD1. Germline-derived CDR1 and CDR2 are SEHNR and FQNEAQ (reference sequence). J gave up 10 bases and V 5 bases, and 8 bases lay outside the gene matches. The CDR3 covers 14 residues. The CDR3 DNA follows: TGTGCCAGCAGCAAGGGGGCCCCGGCGTCACCCCTCCACTTT. As protein: CASSKGAPASPLHF.

The chain employs TRBV6-1 and TRBJ1-2, with TRBD1 matching over 7 bases. In germline, CDR1 is MNHNS, CDR2 SASEGT. CDR3 length: 16 amino acids. The V segment lost 5 bases and the J segment 2 bases; nucleotides outside the gene matches: 11. CDR3 in DNA: TGTGCCAGCAGTCTCCGGGGAGGGGGCGGGAACTATGGCTACACCTTC. This gives the protein CASSLRGGGGNYGYTF.

This clonotype was counted only a few times. The chain has TRBV9 and TRBJ2-3; 7 nucleotides agree with TRBD2. CDR1 is SGDLS and CDR2 is YYNGEE in the germline V gene. The V segment lost 0 bases and the J segment 3 bases; nucleotides outside the gene matches: 10. This CDR3 is 17 amino acids long. CDR3 sequence: CASSVAPGWRETDTQYF. The CDR3 coding sequence is TGTGCCAGCAGCGTAGCTCCCGGGTGGCGGGAGACAGATACGCAGTATTTT.